Listed here is a single T cell receptor beta chain. Its specificity is not known. This entry comes from a study of Ad26.COV2.S vaccination and SARS-CoV-2 variants. Study results and limitations: Compared with placebo recipients, vaccine recipients had higher spike-specific TCR breadth. There was reportedly substantial breadth in spike-specific CD8+ and CD4+ T cell responses after vaccination. Similar non-spike TCR breadth was observed in recipients of vaccine and of placebo. Total T cell responses may have been underestimated by the TCR breadth and depth analyses.

The CDR3 length is 17 residues. Per germline, CDR1 SGHDT and CDR2 YYEEEE. Trimming cost V 3 bases and J 2 bases; bases outside gene matches: 8. Only in-frame clones appear in the TCRdb table, and some are missing; sequencing was by immunoSEQ multiplex PCR. The profile shows about 350,000 clones, about 90% of them singletons. The chain combines TRBV5-6 with TRBJ2-3; 11 bases map to TRBD2. The source of this sequence is a human donor who had recovered from COVID-19. The sequenced sample was peripheral blood, obtained after recovery from COVID-19. The CDR3 reads CASSSLVAGGATDTQYF. CDR3 sequence (DNA): TGTGCCAGCAGCTCCTTAGTAGCGGGAGGGGCCACAGATACGCAGTATTTT.